A selection of T cell receptor beta chains follows, all from one sample in a study of blood T cell repertoires in COVID-19. The table came from immunoSEQ multiplex PCR; TCRdb's copy has only in-frame clones and leaves some out. The sample shows approximately 300,000 clones, 75% to 90% of them seen only once. Material for sequencing was peripheral blood. These receptors all stem from a woman aged 40 to 50 with acute or convalescent COVID-19. The CDR3 runs from the conserved cysteine through the conserved F or W. D genes are given only for firm matches.

TRBV2 | NA | CASSVQGNNEKLFF
TRBV11-2 | TRBD1 | CASSFRTGGWETQYF
TRBV6-5 | TRBD2 | CASTRGAGGPDTQYF
TRBV30 | NA | CAWSGVAGQHSPLHF
TRBV4-1 | TRBD1 | CASSQGSTGVDTQYF
TRBV30 | TRBD1 | CAWGDRNYGYTF
TRBV5-1 | TRBD1 | CASSFGQGEDRGYTF
TRBV5-6 | NA | CASSRIDSPLGQYF
TRBV18 | NA | CASSPTQVNSNQPQHF
TRBV6-5 | NA | CAGRSTAGELFF
TRBV2 | TRBD1 | CASREWTGTHTGELFF
TRBV27 | NA | CASRSSGSSDTQPQHF
TRBV12-3/TRBV12-4 | NA | CASSLGGRNEQFF